This TCR beta chain was identified in a study of blood T cells in healthy people across ages. At the level of the study: For every two T cells, template switching captured about one barcoded beta molecule.

Only a few counts were recorded for this clonotype. The target antigen is unknown. Germline V CDR1 and CDR2: SGHDT, YYEEEE. With V trimmed by 4 bases and J by 1 base, 5 bases remained unmatched. The CDR3 is 16 amino acids. Combining a sample-barcoded 5' primer with a J-beta primer mix, a second PCR ran for roughly 6 to 12 cycles. Every cDNA molecule carried a tag from a template-switch adaptor bearing 12 random nucleotides. One entry per CDR3 protein results from TCRdb running MiXCR on the 5' RACE reads. The sample lists approximately 680,000 distinct CDR3 sequences; roughly 32% were seen once. The study, taken as a whole, reports: Strongly correlated with naive T cell percentage was TCR beta diversity. The long-lived group displayed more naive CD4+ cells, plus higher diversity, than the aged donors did.

This chain joins TRBV5-6 and TRBJ2-1, with 10 positions matching TRBD2. Sequenced sample: blood. The clonotype comes from a woman over 75 in good health. The CDR3 DNA follows: TGTGCCAGCAGCATCCCTAGCGGGAGTTCCTACAATGAGCAGTTCTTC. It is translated as CASSIPSGSSYNEQFF.